This TCR beta chain appears in the sequencing data of a study of blood T cell repertoires in COVID-19. V lost 0 bases, J lost 4 bases, and 5 bases stayed unmatched. Looked up from germline, CDR1 is LNHNV and CDR2 is YYDKDF (reference sequence). The CDR3 runs 15 residues. Living in about two dozen US areas, the participants were between roughly 18 and 90 years of age. Libraries were prepared by immunoSEQ multiplex PCR; TCRdb keeps only in-frame clonotypes and omits some of them. This sample carries about 260,000 clones, around 86% of them seen once, and the ten largest clones take over 2%. The chain links TRBV15 to TRBJ1-1, with TRBD1 matching 7 bases. Material: PBMCs or T cells enriched from blood (not recorded which). This clonotype was obtained from a woman in her forties or fifties who had recovered from COVID-19. CDR3 amino acids: CATSRDPGGFTEAFF. In nucleotides, the CDR3 is TGTGCCACCAGCAGAGACCCAGGGGGGTTCACTGAAGCTTTCTTT.